A selection of T cell receptor beta chains follows, all from one sample in a study of beta chain features in type 1 diabetes. Produced via immunoSEQ multiplex PCR; TCRdb's table is partial and in-frame only. The sample holds about 650,000 clones, 9.5% to 15% seen once. The sequencing sample was made of naive CD4+ T cells from blood. The receptors were gathered from a man aged 25-45 years with type 1 diabetes. CDR3s include the opening cysteine and the closing phenylalanine or tryptophan. Each record gives: CDR3 length, J gene, V gene, CDR3 protein.

>14|TRBJ2-7|TRBV25-1
CASSPRLSSYEQYF
>17|TRBJ1-3|TRBV7-8
CASSLVIGSLSGNTIYF
>16|TRBJ2-3|TRBV13
CASSLEEGGGTDTQYF
>17|TRBJ1-2|TRBV5-1
CASSLNIDLKANYGYTF
>13|TRBJ1-2|TRBV2
CASHGGANYGYTF
>13|TRBJ2-7|TRBV2
CASSVGFTYEQYF
>16|TRBJ2-6|TRBV11-3
CASSLEGHSGANVLTF
>13|TRBJ1-1|TRBV7-2
CASSLGQVTEAFF
>15|TRBJ1-5|TRBV27
CASSSIGGGQQPQHF
>12|TRBJ1-1|TRBV29-1
CSVELQGFEAFF
>13|TRBJ2-3|TRBV2
CASSGESTDTQYF
>12|TRBJ1-5|TRBV19
CASSIEREPQHF
>14|TRBJ1-6|TRBV10-3
CAISAGQDNSPLHF
>17|TRBJ2-3|TRBV7-9
CASSFLRLAESTDTQYF
>14|TRBJ2-1|TRBV5-1
CASSSGQLYNEQFF
>15|TRBJ2-3|TRBV4-2
CASSQENGGANTQYF
>17|TRBJ2-3|TRBV5-4
CASSVGLAGSSTDTQYF
>14|TRBJ2-3|TRBV6-4
CASSDSFSTDTQYF
>19|TRBJ1-5|TRBV7-9
CASRSHRDRGFIRNQPQHF
>13|TRBJ2-5|TRBV5-4
CASSVGQQETQYF
>11|TRBJ1-2|TRBV20-1
CSARENYGYTF
>14|TRBJ1-4|TRBV7-2
CASSVGTANEKLFF
>15|TRBJ2-2|TRBV30
CAWKLAPTNTGELFF
>15|TRBJ2-7|TRBV5-8
CASSSGHSIPHEQYF
>16|TRBJ2-2|TRBV7-2
CASSLVARKNTGELFF
>12|TRBJ1-1|TRBV29-1
CSVVQGFTEAFF
>14|TRBJ1-5|TRBV4-3
CASSRSQGREPQHF
>14|TRBJ2-7|TRBV19
CASNSGGAAYEQYF
>14|TRBJ2-1|TRBV7-9
CASSPMGSYNEQFF
>14|TRBJ2-7|TRBV7-2
CASSYSTGGYEQYF
>15|TRBJ2-1|TRBV5-6
CASSSGLASYNEQFF
>13|TRBJ2-1|TRBV7-2
CASSLYRHVEQFF
>13|TRBJ2-5|TRBV7-2
CASSLGRGETQYF
>15|TRBJ2-1|TRBV7-6
CASSPPGPPVNEQFF
>14|TRBJ1-1|TRBV29-1
CSVAEQEMNTEAFF
>19|TRBJ1-2|TRBV4-3
CASSQDYRRPGASNYGYTF
>13|TRBJ1-2|TRBV7-9
CASSLGQLYGYTF
>18|TRBJ2-3|TRBV5-4
CASSLGGPAGPRTDTQYF
>15|TRBJ2-6|TRBV7-2
CASSLRTSGANVLTF
>13|TRBJ2-2|TRBV5-4
CASSLSDTGELFF
>16|TRBJ2-5|TRBV4-2
CASSQVSGGTQETQYF
>18|TRBJ2-3|TRBV4-3
CASSQDRGLANTVDTQYF
>15|TRBJ2-7|TRBV9
CASSVAMTPSYEQYF
>15|TRBJ2-1|TRBV7-9
CASSLTGGSYNEQFF
>11|TRBJ2-3|TRBV19
CASSIQDTQYF
>15|TRBJ2-7|TRBV4-3
CASSQGARLRYEQYF
>15|TRBJ1-2|TRBV6-5
CASTGDRGLNYGYTF
>13|TRBJ1-4|TRBV7-9
CASSLMGSEKLFF
>15|TRBJ2-5|TRBV25-1
CASSELAGAPRTQYF
>13|TRBJ1-5|TRBV2
CASGQVKSQPQHF
>17|TRBJ1-6|TRBV30
CAWRPGHSYSYNSPLHF
>12|TRBJ2-7|TRBV28
CASTEGLREQYF
>11|TRBJ1-3|TRBV20-1
CSASSVNTIYF
>15|TRBJ1-3|TRBV7-2
CASTAGHNSGNTIYF
>14|TRBJ2-1|TRBV10-3
CAINEGQGHNEQFF
>11|TRBJ1-4|TRBV20-1
CSARGEGKLFF
>10|TRBJ1-2|TRBV2
CASSTGFYTF
>14|TRBJ1-1|TRBV25-1
CASSVRMGGTEAFF
>16|TRBJ1-4|TRBV28
CASSLGTGVGNEKLFF
>10|TRBJ1-4|TRBV2
CASSGGKLFF